These 14 T cell receptor beta chains were sequenced from one sample in a study of blood T cell repertoires in COVID-19. Profiled with immunoSEQ multiplex PCR; TCRdb holds only in-frame clones, not every one. The table lists 72,000 or so clones, around 80% of them singletons. The sequencing input was peripheral blood. All receptors derive from a man between 70 and 80 years old who had recovered from COVID-19.

The J gene is TRBJ2-6, the V gene TRBV7-2; 7 nucleotides agree with TRBD1. The V segment lost 5 bases and the J segment 0 bases; nucleotides outside the gene matches: 7. CDR3 length: 17 amino acids. Germline V gene data show CDR1 as SGHTA and CDR2 as FQGNSA. CDR3 sequence (DNA): TGTGCCAGCAGCCTACAGGGACAGCTCTCTGGGGCCAACGTCCTGACTTTC. Amino acids: CASSLQGQLSGANVLTF.

This clone was seen a single time. The chain carries TRBV7-8 and TRBJ2-7; no clear D gene. The CDR3 contains 12 residues. CDR1 and CDR2 from the germline V gene are SGHVS and FQNEAQ. V lost 3 bases, J lost 4 bases, and 7 bases lay in between. Here the CDR3 DNA reads TGTGCCAGCAGCTTCACGAGGTACGAGCAGTACTTC. Amino acids: CASSFTRYEQYF.

J is TRBJ2-3 and V is TRBV3-1 (or the pseudogene TRBV3-2); 7 bases fit TRBD2. Germline assignment: CDR1 LGHDT and CDR2 YNNKEL (reference sequence). V lost 3 bases to trimming and J lost 2 bases; unmatched junction nucleotides: 5. This CDR3 has 15 residues. CDR3 bases: TGTGCCAGCAGCCACGGGGGAGGGGTCACAGATACGCAGTATTTT. Protein product: CASSHGGGVTDTQYF.

The V and J genes are TRBV2 and TRBJ2-1; 13 bases are shared with TRBD2. CDR3 length: 17 residues. Per germline, CDR1 SNHLY and CDR2 FYNNEI. V lost 4 bases, J lost 2 bases, and 5 bases stayed unmatched. The CDR3 bases are TGTGCCAGCAGTGGCGGACTAGCGGGAGTTGCCTACAATGAGCAGTTCTTC. Protein: CASSGGLAGVAYNEQFF.

The V gene is TRBV9, the J gene TRBJ2-4; 8 bases are shared with TRBD1. The J segment lost 7 bases and the V segment lost 4 bases, leaving 7 bases of the junction unmatched. The germline V gene has CDR1 SGDLS and CDR2 YYNGEE. The CDR3 is made up of 14 amino acids. CDR3 sequence reads: CASSPLGTGNIQYF. The DNA for the CDR3 is TGTGCCAGCAGCCCGCTTGGGACAGGTAACATTCAGTACTTC.

The rearrangement links TRBV7-2 to TRBJ2-5; D not certain. Germline loops: CDR1 SGHTA, CDR2 FQGNSA. The V end was cut by 1 base, the J end by 7 bases, with 10 bases between. CDR3 size: 13 residues. The CDR3 region is CASSLGSPGTQYF. CDR3 DNA sequence: TGTGCCAGCAGCTTAGGTTCCCCGGGGACCCAGTACTTC.

The V call is TRBV19, the J call TRBJ2-2; D is perhaps TRBD2 (5 bases). The germline gives CDR1 LNHDA, CDR2 SQIVND (reference sequence). CDR3 length equals 16 residues. V gave up 8 bases and J gave up 6 bases, with 22 bases separating them. The CDR3 nucleotides are TGTGCCAGTCTCCGGACTTCTCAACTAAACCCCGGGGAGCTGTTTTTT. It encodes CASLRTSQLNPGELFF.

The CDR3 protein is CASSPVVSSGANVLTF. CDR3 nucleotide sequence: TGTGCCAGCAGCCCGGTTGTTAGCTCTGGGGCCAACGTCCTGACTTTC. This chain uses TRBV6-6 with TRBJ2-6; D gene ambiguous. Trimming pared 6 bases from V and 0 bases from J, leaving 12 bases between. CDR3 length: 16 amino acids. Germline V gene data show CDR1 as MNHNY and CDR2 as SVGAGI (reference sequence).

This chain links TRBV7-8 with TRBJ2-5; 11 positions match TRBD2. CDR3 length: 17 residues. Germline V gene lookup returns CDR1 SGHVS and CDR2 FQNEAQ. V shed 1 base and J 4 bases; nucleotides not matched to a gene: 8. This CDR3 reads CASSLVSGRAFGETQYF. CDR3 coding DNA: TGTGCCAGCAGCTTAGTTAGCGGGAGGGCCTTTGGAGAGACCCAGTACTTC.

The rearrangement uses TRBV18 and TRBJ2-5; weak D call: TRBD2 (6 bases). The CDR3 length is 18 residues. Germline assignment: CDR1 KGHSH and CDR2 LQKENI. The ends were cut back, 1 base at V and 4 bases at J, with 22 bases in the middle. CDR3 nucleotide sequence: TGTGCCAGCTCACCACGGGAACGACCAGGGAGGATGATAGAGACCCAGTACTTC. Translated: CASSPRERPGRMIETQYF.

The V call is TRBV19, the J call TRBJ2-5, with 8 bases lining up with TRBD1. The CDR3 spans 11 residues. Germline V gives CDR1 LNHDA, CDR2 SQIVND (reference sequence). V shed 9 bases and J 4 bases; nucleotides not matched to a gene: 1. The CDR3 region has the DNA TGTGCCAGCAGGGGGCTAGAGACCCAGTACTTC. Amino acid sequence: CASRGLETQYF.

CDR3 nucleotides: TGCAGTGCTAGTCTAGTCTCGGGGCGTTGGGCAGGGGGCTTGGGGAGCAATCAGCCCCAGCATTTT. Protein: CSASLVSGRWAGGLGSNQPQHF. The chain combines TRBV20-1 with TRBJ1-5, with 8 positions matching TRBD1. V lost 3 bases to trimming and J lost 1 base; unmatched junction nucleotides: 26. CDR3 size: 22 residues. Germline V lookup: CDR1 DFQATT, CDR2 SNEGSKA (reference sequence).

This clone was seen repeatedly, ten times or more. V usage is TRBV11-2 and J usage is TRBJ1-2, with D tentatively TRBD1 (5 bases). CDR1 SGHAT and CDR2 FQNNGV come from the germline V gene. V was pared by 1 base and J by 5 bases, with 8 bases between. The CDR3 contains 13 residues. The CDR3 sequence: CASSLAPGYGYTF. CDR3 coding DNA: TGTGCCAGCAGCTTAGCCCCAGGGTATGGCTACACCTTC.

V usage is TRBV7-8 and J usage is TRBJ2-5; 12 bases fit TRBD2. Trimming removed 4 bases from V and 2 bases from J; junction bases left unmatched: 5. Germline CDR1 SGHVS, CDR2 FQNEAQ. The CDR3 totals 16 residues. Here the CDR3 reads CASSSQTSGGQETQYF. The CDR3 DNA follows: TGTGCCAGCAGCTCCCAGACTAGCGGGGGACAAGAGACCCAGTACTTC.